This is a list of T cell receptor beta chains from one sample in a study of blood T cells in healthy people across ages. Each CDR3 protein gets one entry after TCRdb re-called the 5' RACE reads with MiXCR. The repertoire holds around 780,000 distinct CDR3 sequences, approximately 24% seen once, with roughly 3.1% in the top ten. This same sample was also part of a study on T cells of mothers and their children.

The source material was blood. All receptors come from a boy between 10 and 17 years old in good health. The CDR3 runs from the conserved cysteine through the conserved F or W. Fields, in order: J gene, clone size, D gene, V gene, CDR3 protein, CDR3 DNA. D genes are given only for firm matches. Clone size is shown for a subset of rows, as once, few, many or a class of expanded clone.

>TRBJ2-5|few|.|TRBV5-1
CASRDSGVQETQYF
TGCGCCAGCAGGGACTCGGGGGTCCAAGAGACCCAGTACTTC
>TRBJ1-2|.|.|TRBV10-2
CASSEARVGYGYTF
TGCGCCAGCAGTGAAGCCAGGGTCGGTTATGGCTACACCTTC
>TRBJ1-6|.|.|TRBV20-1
CSARDTGGLNSPLHF
TGCAGTGCTAGAGATACGGGGGGCCTTAATTCACCCCTCCACTTT
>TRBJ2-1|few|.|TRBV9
CASSVRGLTGYNEQFF
TGTGCCAGCAGCGTAAGGGGACTGACGGGATACAATGAGCAGTTCTTC
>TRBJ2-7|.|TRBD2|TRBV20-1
CSARAAGSAGAGGPSYEQYF
TGCAGTGCTAGAGCAGCCGGCTCAGCAGGGGCGGGGGGACCATCCTACGAGCAGTACTTC
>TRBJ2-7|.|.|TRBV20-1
CSEKDGSSSYEQYF
TGCAGTGAAAAGGACGGGAGCAGCTCCTACGAGCAGTACTTC
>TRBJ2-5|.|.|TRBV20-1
CSADVGGSQETQYF
TGCAGTGCGGACGTCGGAGGTTCCCAAGAGACCCAGTACTTC
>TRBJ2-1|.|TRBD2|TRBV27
CASRGRLAALNEQFF
TGTGCCAGCAGGGGGCGGCTAGCGGCACTCAATGAGCAGTTCTTC
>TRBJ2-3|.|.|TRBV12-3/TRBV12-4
CASRADTLTDTQYF
TGTGCCAGCAGAGCGGACACACTTACAGATACGCAGTATTTT
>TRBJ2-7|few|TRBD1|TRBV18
CASSRPGTARIYEQYF
TGTGCCAGCTCAAGACCCGGGACAGCCCGGATCTACGAGCAGTACTTC
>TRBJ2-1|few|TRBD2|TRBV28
CASREGTTYNEQFF
TGTGCCAGCAGGGAGGGGACTACCTACAATGAGCAGTTCTTC
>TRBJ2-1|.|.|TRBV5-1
CASSLVRSSVKGWSSGQFF
TGCGCCAGCAGCTTGGTGAGGTCTAGCGTAAAGGGGTGGTCGTCTGGGCAGTTCTTC
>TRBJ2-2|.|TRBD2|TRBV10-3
CAISDGLAGPGELFF
TGTGCCATCAGTGACGGGCTAGCGGGGCCCGGGGAGCTGTTTTTT
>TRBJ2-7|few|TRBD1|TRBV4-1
CASSQVLGTGGFEQYF
TGCGCCAGCAGCCAAGTTCTTGGGACAGGGGGCTTCGAGCAGTACTTC
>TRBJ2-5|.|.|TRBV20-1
CSARAPGAWETQYF
TGCAGTGCTAGAGCCCCGGGGGCCTGGGAGACCCAGTACTTC
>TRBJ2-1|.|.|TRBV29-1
CSVDPGRTTKPGEQFF
TGCAGCGTTGATCCTGGCCGGACTACCAAACCCGGGGAGCAGTTCTTC
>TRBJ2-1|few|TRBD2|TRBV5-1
CASSLETSGVYSSYNEQFF
TGCGCCAGCAGCTTGGAAACTAGCGGGGTCTACAGCTCCTACAATGAGCAGTTCTTC
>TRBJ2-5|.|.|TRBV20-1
CSAPGRQVIGETQYF
TGCAGTGCTCCGGGACGACAGGTCATAGGGGAGACCCAGTACTTC
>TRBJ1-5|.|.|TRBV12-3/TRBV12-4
CASSPRVGVSNQPQHF
TGTGCCAGCAGTCCGCGGGTGGGGGTGAGCAATCAGCCCCAGCATTTT
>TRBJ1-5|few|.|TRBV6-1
CATQGWTVNQPQHF
TGTGCCACCCAAGGTTGGACAGTCAATCAGCCCCAGCATTTT
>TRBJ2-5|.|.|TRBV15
CATSRVAGSRLVETQYF
TGTGCCACCAGCAGAGTGGCGGGGTCCCGACTAGTAGAGACCCAGTACTTC
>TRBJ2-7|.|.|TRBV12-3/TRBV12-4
CASSEDRSSYEQYF
TGTGCCAGCAGTGAAGACAGAAGCTCCTACGAGCAGTACTTC
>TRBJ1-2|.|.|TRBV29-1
CSVLLGEGYTF
TGCAGCGTGCTGTTGGGGGAGGGCTACACCTTC
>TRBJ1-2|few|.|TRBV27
CASTRGRTDITYGYTF
TGTGCCAGCACTCGGGGGAGGACAGACATAACTTATGGCTACACCTTC
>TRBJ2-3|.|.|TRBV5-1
CASSSQVGPDTQYF
TGCGCCAGCAGCTCCCAAGTAGGACCGGATACGCAGTATTTT
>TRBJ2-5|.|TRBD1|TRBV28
CASQRGLETQYF
TGTGCCAGCCAGAGGGGGCTAGAGACCCAGTACTTC
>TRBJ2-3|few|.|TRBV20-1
CSAPPGRKADTQYF
TGCAGTGCTCCACCGGGACGCAAAGCAGATACGCAGTATTTT
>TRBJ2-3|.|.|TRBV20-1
CSVASGTDTQYF
TGCAGCGTTGCTAGCGGCACAGATACGCAGTATTTT
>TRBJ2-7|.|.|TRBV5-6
CASSLYGAAYEQYF
TGTGCCAGCAGCTTGTACGGGGCGGCCTACGAGCAGTACTTC
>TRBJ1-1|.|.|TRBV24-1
CATSAGAGTEAFF
TGTGCCACCAGTGCAGGGGCGGGGACTGAAGCTTTCTTT
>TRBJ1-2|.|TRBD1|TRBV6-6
CASSNQGAHGYTF
TGTGCCAGCAGTAACCAGGGGGCCCATGGCTACACCTTC
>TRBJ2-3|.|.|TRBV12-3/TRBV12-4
CATAPTGLTDTQYF
TGTGCCACCGCCCCCACGGGGCTCACAGATACGCAGTATTTT
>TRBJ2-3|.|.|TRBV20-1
CSAGGSDTQYF
TGCAGCGCTGGAGGCTCAGATACGCAGTATTTT
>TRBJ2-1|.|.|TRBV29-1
CSDETTARSGYNEQFF
TGCAGCGACGAAACGACAGCTCGCTCGGGGTACAATGAGCAGTTCTTC
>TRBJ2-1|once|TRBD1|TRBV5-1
CASSLIGTGGNEQFF
TGCGCCAGCAGCTTGATAGGGACAGGGGGCAATGAGCAGTTCTTC
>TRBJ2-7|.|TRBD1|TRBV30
CACQMDRGYEQYF
TGTGCCTGTCAAATGGACAGGGGCTACGAGCAGTACTTC
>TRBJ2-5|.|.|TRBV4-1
CASSQAPGLQETQYF
TGCGCCAGCAGCCAAGCTCCGGGATTGCAAGAGACCCAGTACTTC